This T cell receptor (beta chain) emerged from a study of blood T cell repertoires in COVID-19. For the study at large: COVID-19 samples, acute and convalescent, were from the United States, Italy and Spain. PBMCs, B-cell-depleted T cells, or T cells were the source of the cDNA or gDNA that made up the material.

In the authors' methods: Reference gene primer amplification gave estimated nucleated cell counts. Method: immunoSEQ multiplex PCR; TCRdb's copy keeps in-frame clones and lacks some. V and J calls and clone size are as listed in that table; D and trimming were resolved from the DNA. The table records 260,000 or so clones, about 87% of them present only once. Everyone who took part was roughly 18 to 100 years old, and they came from fewer than 25 US areas. The sequence was obtained from a woman aged 25-40 years with acute COVID-19. Material for sequencing was PBMCs or T cells enriched from blood (not recorded which).

This CDR3 reads CASSPTVAGGYEQFF. In DNA form, the CDR3 reads TGCGCCAGCAGCCCCACGGTAGCGGGGGGTTATGAGCAGTTCTTC. This chain links TRBV4-3 with TRBJ2-1; 10 bases match TRBD2. CDR3 length: 15 residues. Germline loops: CDR1 LGHNA, CDR2 YSLEER. The V gene end was trimmed by 4 bases and the J gene end by 8 bases; junction bases not matched to a gene: 8.